This T cell receptor (beta chain) is from a study of shared clonotypes between healthy human individuals. About the study: Every donor yielded three CD4 naive, three CD4 memory, two CD8 naive and one CD8 memory plate.

General study results and limits: Blood alone was sampled, and tissue repertoires likely differ. Donors were few, which limited the genetic and exposure-history diversity represented.

Positive CCR7 selection of CD45RO-negative cells yielded the naive CD8 cells, and terminally differentiated effector memory CD45RA+ cells were excluded. A note on this clone: As yet, its antigen is unknown.

Per the germline V gene, CDR1 is PRHDT and CDR2 is FYEKMQ (reference sequence). The CDR3 is made up of 15 amino acids. V was pared by 5 bases and J by 0 bases, with 11 bases between. TCRdb's copy holds only in-frame clones and misses some; the assay was immunoSEQ multiplex PCR. The sample shows about 2.1 million clones, roughly 95% of them seen only once. This rearrangement joins TRBV13 to TRBJ2-1, with D perhaps matching TRBD2 (5 bases). The TCR sequence derives from a man in his late teens or twenties in good health. Some clones in this sample may be carry-over from other donors' samples. What was sequenced was naive CD8+ T cells from PBMCs. The CDR3 DNA reads as TGTGCCAGCAGCATTCTGGGGAGCTCCTACAATGAGCAGTTCTTC. It specifies CASSILGSSYNEQFF. The complete variable domain, with remaining parts taken from reference TRBV13 and TRBJ2-1, reads AAGVIQSPRHLIKEKRETATLKCYPIPRHDTVYWYQQGPGQDPQFLISFYEKMQSDKGSIPDRFSAQQFSDYHSELNMSSLELGDSALYFCASSILGSSYNEQFFGPGTRLTVL.